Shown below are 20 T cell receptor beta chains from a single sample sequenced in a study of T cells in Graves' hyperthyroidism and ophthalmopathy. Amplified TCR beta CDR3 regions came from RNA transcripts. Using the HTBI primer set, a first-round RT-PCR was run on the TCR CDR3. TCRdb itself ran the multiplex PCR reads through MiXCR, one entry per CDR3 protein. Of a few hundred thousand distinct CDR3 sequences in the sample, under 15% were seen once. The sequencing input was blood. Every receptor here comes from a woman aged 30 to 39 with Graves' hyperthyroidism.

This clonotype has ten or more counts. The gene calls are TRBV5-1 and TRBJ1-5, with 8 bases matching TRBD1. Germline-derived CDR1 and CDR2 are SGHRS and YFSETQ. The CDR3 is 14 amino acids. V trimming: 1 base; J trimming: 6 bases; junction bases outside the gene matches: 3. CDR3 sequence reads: CASSLTGGTQPQHF. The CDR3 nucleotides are TGCGCCAGCAGCTTGACAGGGGGGACTCAGCCCCAGCATTTT.

The CDR3, as DNA: TGTGCCAGCTCACCACTTCCGCCAGGTGGATCCGTTCTCGACGAGCAGTACTTC. Translated, it gives CASSPLPPGGSVLDEQYF. This chain links TRBV18 with TRBJ2-7; D is uncertain. V was trimmed by 1 base and J by 5 bases, leaving 24 bases between them. Looked up from germline, CDR1 is KGHSH and CDR2 is LQKENI. The CDR3 contains 18 residues.

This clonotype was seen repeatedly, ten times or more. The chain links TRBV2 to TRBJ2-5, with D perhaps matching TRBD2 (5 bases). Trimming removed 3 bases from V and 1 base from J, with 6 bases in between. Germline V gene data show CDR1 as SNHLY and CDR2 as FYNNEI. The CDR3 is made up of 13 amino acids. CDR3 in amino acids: CASSDEGQETQYF. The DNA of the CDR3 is TGTGCCAGCAGTGACGAGGGCCAAGAGACCCAGTACTTC.

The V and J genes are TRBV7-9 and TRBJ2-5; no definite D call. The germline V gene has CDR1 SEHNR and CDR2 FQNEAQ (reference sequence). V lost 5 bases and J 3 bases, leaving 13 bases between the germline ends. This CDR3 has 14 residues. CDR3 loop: CASSPPRREETQYF. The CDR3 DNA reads TGTGCCAGCAGCCCACCCAGACGTGAAGAGACCCAGTACTTC.

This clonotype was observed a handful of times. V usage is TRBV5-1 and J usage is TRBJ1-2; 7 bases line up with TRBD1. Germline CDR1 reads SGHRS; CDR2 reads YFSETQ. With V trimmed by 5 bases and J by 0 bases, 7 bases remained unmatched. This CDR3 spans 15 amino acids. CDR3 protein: CASRVGTDSNYGYTF. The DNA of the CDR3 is TGCGCCAGCAGAGTGGGGACAGATTCTAACTATGGCTACACCTTC. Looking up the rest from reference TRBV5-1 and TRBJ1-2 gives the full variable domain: KAGVTQTPRYLIKTRGQQVTLSCSPISGHRSVSWYQQTPGQGLQFLFEYFSETQRNKGNFPGRFSGRQFSNSRSEMNVSTLELGDSALYLCASRVGTDSNYGYTFGSGTRLTVV.

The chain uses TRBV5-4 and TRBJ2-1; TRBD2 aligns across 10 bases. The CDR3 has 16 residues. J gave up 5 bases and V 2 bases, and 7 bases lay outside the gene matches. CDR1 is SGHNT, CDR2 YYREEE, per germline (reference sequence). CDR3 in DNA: TGTGCCAGCAGCTTAAGGAGCGGGAGGGAGAACAATGAGCAGTTCTTC. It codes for CASSLRSGRENNEQFF.

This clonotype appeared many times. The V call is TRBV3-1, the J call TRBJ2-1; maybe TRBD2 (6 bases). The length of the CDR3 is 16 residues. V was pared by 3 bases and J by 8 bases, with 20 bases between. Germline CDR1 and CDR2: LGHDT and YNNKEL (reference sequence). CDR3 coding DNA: TGTGCCAGCAGCCACTCCGGGACTCCGTTTTTGGATGAGCAGTTCTTC. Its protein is CASSHSGTPFLDEQFF.

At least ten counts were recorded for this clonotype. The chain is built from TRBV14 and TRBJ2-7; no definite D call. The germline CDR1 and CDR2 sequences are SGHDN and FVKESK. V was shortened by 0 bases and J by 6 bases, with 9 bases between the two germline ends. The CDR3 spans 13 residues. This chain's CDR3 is CASSQDLRLEQYF. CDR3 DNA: TGTGCCAGCAGCCAAGACTTACGCCTCGAGCAGTACTTC.

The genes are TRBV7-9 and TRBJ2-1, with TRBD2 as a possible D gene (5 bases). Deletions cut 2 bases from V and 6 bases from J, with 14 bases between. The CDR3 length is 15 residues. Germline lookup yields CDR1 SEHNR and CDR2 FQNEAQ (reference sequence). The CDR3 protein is CASSLTRYIRNEQFF. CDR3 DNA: TGTGCCAGCAGCTTAACTAGATATATCCGCAATGAGCAGTTCTTC.

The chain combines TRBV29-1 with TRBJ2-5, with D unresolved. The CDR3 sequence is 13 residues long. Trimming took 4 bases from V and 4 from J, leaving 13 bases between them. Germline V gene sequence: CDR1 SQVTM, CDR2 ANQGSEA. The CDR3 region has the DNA TGCAGCGTTGGAATACCGGGTCGAGAGACCCAGTACTTC. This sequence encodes CSVGIPGRETQYF. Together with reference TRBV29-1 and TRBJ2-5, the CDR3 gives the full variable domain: SAVISQKPSRDICQRGTSLTIQCQVDSQVTMMFWYRQQPGQSLTLIATANQGSEATYESGFVIDKFPISRPNLTFSTLTVSNMSPEDSSIYLCSVGIPGRETQYFGPGTRLLVL.

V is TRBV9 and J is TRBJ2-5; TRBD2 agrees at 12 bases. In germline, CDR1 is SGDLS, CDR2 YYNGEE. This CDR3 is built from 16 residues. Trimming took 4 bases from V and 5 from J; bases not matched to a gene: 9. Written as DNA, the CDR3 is TGTGCCAGCAGCCCGTCGACTAGCGGGAGCTGGGAGACCCAGTACTTC. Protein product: CASSPSTSGSWETQYF.

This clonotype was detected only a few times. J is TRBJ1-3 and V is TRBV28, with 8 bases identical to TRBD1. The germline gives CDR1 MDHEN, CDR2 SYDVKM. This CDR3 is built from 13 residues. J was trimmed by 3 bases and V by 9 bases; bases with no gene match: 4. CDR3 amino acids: CASQTGVGNTIYF. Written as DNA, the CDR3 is TGTGCCAGTCAGACAGGGGTTGGAAACACCATATATTTT. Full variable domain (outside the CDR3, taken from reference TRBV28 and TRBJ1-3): DVKVTQSSRYLVKRTGEKVFLECVQDMDHENMFWYRQDPGLGLRLIYFSYDVKMKEKGDIPEGYSVSREKKERFSLILESASTNQTSMYLCASQTGVGNTIYFGEGSWLTVV.

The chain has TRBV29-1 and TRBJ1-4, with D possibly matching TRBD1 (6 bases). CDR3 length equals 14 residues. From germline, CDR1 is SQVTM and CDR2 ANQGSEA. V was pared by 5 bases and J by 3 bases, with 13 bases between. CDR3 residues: CSVRLGGPNEKLFF. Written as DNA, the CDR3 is TGCAGCGTTAGACTAGGGGGACCTAATGAAAAACTGTTTTTT.

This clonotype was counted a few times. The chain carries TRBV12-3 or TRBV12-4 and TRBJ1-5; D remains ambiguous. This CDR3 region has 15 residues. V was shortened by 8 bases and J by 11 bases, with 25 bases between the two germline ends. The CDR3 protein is CASSWGSLGITSQHF. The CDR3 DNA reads TGTGCCAGCTCTTGGGGAAGCCTGGGAATCACGTCCCAGCATTTT.

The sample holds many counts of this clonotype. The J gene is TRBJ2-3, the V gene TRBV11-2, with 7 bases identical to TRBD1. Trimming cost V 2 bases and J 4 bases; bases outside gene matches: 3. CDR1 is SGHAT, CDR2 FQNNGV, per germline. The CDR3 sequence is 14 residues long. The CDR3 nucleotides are TGTGCCAGCAGCTTATTCCAGGGGGCAGATACGCAGTATTTT. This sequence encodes CASSLFQGADTQYF.

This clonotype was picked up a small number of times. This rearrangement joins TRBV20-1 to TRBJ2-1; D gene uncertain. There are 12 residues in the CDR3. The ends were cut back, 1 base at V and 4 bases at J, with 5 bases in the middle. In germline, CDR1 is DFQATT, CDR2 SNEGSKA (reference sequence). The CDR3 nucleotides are TGCAGTGCTAGAGTCCAGTACAATGAGCAGTTCTTC. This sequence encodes CSARVQYNEQFF.

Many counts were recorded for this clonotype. The CDR3 sequence is CASSLDLWGRGDNTEAFF. The CDR3 nucleotides are TGTGCCAGCAGCTTAGATCTTTGGGGGAGAGGAGACAACACTGAAGCTTTCTTT. The chain employs TRBV11-2 and TRBJ1-1; a weak D match, TRBD1 (5 bases). V was clipped by 0 bases and J by 2 bases, with 19 bases between them. CDR1 and CDR2 from the germline V gene are SGHAT and FQNNGV. CDR3 length: 18 amino acids.

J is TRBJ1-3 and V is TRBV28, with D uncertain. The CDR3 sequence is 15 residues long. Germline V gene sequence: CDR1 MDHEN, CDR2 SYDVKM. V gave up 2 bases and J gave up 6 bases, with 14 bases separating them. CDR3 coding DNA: TGTGCCAGCAGTTTACGAGGGCGTGGGGAAAACACCATATATTTT. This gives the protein CASSLRGRGENTIYF.

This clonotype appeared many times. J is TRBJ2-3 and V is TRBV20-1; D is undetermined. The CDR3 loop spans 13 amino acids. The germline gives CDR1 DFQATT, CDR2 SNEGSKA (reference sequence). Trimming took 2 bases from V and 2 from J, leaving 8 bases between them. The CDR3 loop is CSARSGSTDTQYF. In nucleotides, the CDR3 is TGCAGTGCTAGAAGTGGGTCCACAGATACGCAGTATTTT.

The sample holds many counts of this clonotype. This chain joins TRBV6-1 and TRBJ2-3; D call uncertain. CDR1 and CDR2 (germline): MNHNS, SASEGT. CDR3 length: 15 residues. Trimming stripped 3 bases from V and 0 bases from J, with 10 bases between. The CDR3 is CASSDGRASTDTQYF. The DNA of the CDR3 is TGTGCCAGCAGTGACGGTCGTGCAAGCACAGATACGCAGTATTTT.